The T cell receptor (beta chain) described here comes from a study of response to subunit inactivated influenza vaccine. MiXCR, applied by TCRdb to the RT-PCR reads, yields one record per CDR3 protein. The data show some 540,000 distinct CDR3 sequences, with roughly 23% seen just once and 2.5% to 3.5% held by the top ten. On this clonotype itself: Its cognate antigen is unknown.

Study observations and caveats: Few additional T cells are recruited per seasonal influenza vaccination, authors suggested.

The CDR3 contains 17 residues. Germline lookup yields CDR1 GTSNPN and CDR2 SVGIG (reference sequence). Trimming took off 0 bases at V and 3 bases at J, with 18 bases between the two ends. Another study also made use of these data, one on T cells expressing NK-cell markers. That paper states: UMIs accompanied the 5'RACE template switching by which TCR beta cDNA was made. Seven donors tested HCMV-seropositive and one tested seronegative among the eight sequenced. Questions lingered over whether expanded NKG2C+ T cell clones were HCMV-specific.

The chain carries TRBV30 and TRBJ2-1, with D perhaps matching TRBD1 (6 bases). This specimen consisted of CD4+ T cells sorted from PBMCs, obtained approximately 12 days after vaccination. This receptor was taken from a man in his forties or fifties who received an inactivated influenza vaccine. The CDR3 here is CAWSVKATGFRYNEQFF. The DNA of the CDR3 is TGTGCCTGGAGTGTAAAGGCCACAGGGTTCCGCTACAATGAGCAGTTCTTC.